This T cell receptor (beta chain) was obtained from a study of cytomegalovirus exposure and HLA in healthy donors. A multiplex PCR was run with 60 Vbeta primers and 13 Jbeta primers. Authors' data handling: Roughly 11 million of the 80 million or so unique TCR beta chains counted in a later analysis were shared. The assay was immunoSEQ multiplex PCR, and TCRdb's table has in-frame clones only and misses some. V, J and clone size are taken as reported in that table, and D and trimming were inferred from the DNA itself. The repertoire has around 230,000 clones, about 88% of them found once; the top ten carry about 0.25%. To note about this clone: Its matching antigen is unknown.

Study outcomes and limitations: Cytomegalovirus-associated TCR beta chains were listed, numbering over 150. A later examination showed that TCR association rates differed by HLA locus, with DRB1 most and HLA-C fewest.

From germline, CDR1 is MNHNY and CDR2 SVGAGI (reference sequence). CDR3 length: 14 amino acids. Trimming removed 8 bases from V and 2 bases from J; junction bases left unmatched: 6. The TCR comes from a girl aged 2-10 years in good health and CMV-seronegative. The specimen sequenced was PBMCs. The rearrangement uses TRBV6-6 and TRBJ2-4, with 7 bases identical to TRBD2. CDR3 region: CASQAGVPKNIQYF. The CDR3 DNA reads TGTGCCAGCCAGGCGGGAGTCCCCAAAAACATTCAGTACTTC.